This note documents a single T cell receptor (delta chain) sequence. Different DNA sequences within this sample yield the same CDR3. TCRdb reapplied CATT to the reads. The data show some 5,700 delta-chain clones, 2.5% to 3% seen once. The data were obtained in a study of gamma-delta chains in newborns, infants, children. On the study more broadly: Microbial exposure reportedly drives polyclonal innate γδ T cell expansion after birth.

The V segment lost 4 bases and the J segment 8 bases; nucleotides outside the gene matches: 8. Per germline, CDR1 GEAIGNYY and CDR2 EKD. The CDR3 is 15 amino acids. The sample consisted of blood. This sequence was found in a child who was a newborn, infant or young child, either healthy, febrile or measles-vaccinated (not recorded which). The chain links TRDV2 to TRDJ2; 11 nucleotides line up with TRDD3. This CDR3 is CACDAWGIRGAQLFF. The CDR3, as DNA: TGTGCCTGTGATGCTTGGGGGATACGGGGGGCACAACTCTTCTTT.